This record covers a single T cell receptor beta chain. J was trimmed by 3 bases and V by 6 bases; bases with no gene match: 5. The germline V gene encodes CDR1 MNHNY and CDR2 SVGAGI (reference sequence). The CDR3 runs 14 residues. Per the original data handling: How many nucleated cells were present was estimated from reference gene primer amplification. The repertoire was sequenced with immunoSEQ multiplex PCR; TCRdb's copy has only in-frame clones and lacks some. The DNA was the basis for D and trimming; V, J and clone size are from that table. Of about 150,000 clones detected, about four fifths appear once; the ten largest clones hold 3% to 4.5%. This record belongs to a study of blood T cell repertoires in COVID-19. The wider study: The United States, Italy and Spain provided the acute and convalescent COVID-19 samples. Sample material is recorded as cDNA or gDNA derived from T cells, B-cell-depleted T cells, or PBMCs.

Sequencing was performed on peripheral blood. The chain carries TRBV6-6 and TRBJ1-1, with 9 bases identical to TRBD1. This sequence was found in a woman aged 80 or over with acute or convalescent COVID-19. The CDR3 nucleotides are TGTGCCAGCAGACAGGGGGCGCGGGACACTGAAGCTTTCTTT. Translation: CASRQGARDTEAFF.